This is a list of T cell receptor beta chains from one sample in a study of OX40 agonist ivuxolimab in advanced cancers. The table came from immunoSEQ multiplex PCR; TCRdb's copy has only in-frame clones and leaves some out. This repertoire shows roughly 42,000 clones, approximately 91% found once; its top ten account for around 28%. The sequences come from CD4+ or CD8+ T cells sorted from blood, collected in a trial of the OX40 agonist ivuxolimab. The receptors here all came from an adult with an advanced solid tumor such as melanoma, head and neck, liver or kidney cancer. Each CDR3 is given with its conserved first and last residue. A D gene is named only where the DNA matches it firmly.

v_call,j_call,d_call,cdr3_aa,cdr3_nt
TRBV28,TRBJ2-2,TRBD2,CASRRTSGSGYTGELFF,TGTGCCAGCAGAAGGACTAGCGGGAGTGGGTACACCGGGGAGCTGTTTTTT
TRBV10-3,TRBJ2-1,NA,CAIRGKSSYNEQFF,TGTGCCATCAGGGGGAAGAGCTCCTACAATGAGCAGTTCTTC
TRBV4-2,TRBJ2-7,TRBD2,CASSEATSGNYEQYF,TGTGCCAGCAGCGAAGCAACTAGCGGGAACTACGAGCAGTACTTC
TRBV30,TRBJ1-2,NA,CAWWGSYGYTF,TGTGCCTGGTGGGGCAGCTATGGCTACACCTTC
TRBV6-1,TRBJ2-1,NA,CASSETSSYNEQFF,TGTGCCAGCAGTGAAACTAGCTCTTACAATGAGCAGTTCTTC
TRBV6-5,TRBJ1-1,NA,CASRLSGMKITEAFF,TGTGCCAGCAGGCTGTCGGGTATGAAGATCACTGAAGCTTTCTTT
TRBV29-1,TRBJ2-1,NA,CSVAPRVGEPEQFF,TGCAGCGTGGCTCCTAGGGTGGGAGAGCCTGAGCAGTTCTTC
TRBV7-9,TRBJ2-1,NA,CASSNRVWDNEQFF,TGTGCCAGCAGCAACCGGGTCTGGGACAATGAGCAGTTCTTC
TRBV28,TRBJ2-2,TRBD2,CASRVAGVGTGELFF,TGTGCCAGCAGGGTAGCGGGAGTGGGGACCGGGGAGCTGTTTTTT
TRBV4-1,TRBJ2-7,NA,CASSQASGYEQYF,TGCGCCAGCAGCCAGGCATCAGGGTACGAGCAGTACTTC
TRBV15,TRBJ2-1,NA,CATSRDAGTYNEQFF,TGTGCCACCAGCAGAGACGCAGGGACCTACAATGAGCAGTTCTTC